This T cell receptor beta chain is drawn from a study of blood T cell repertoires in COVID-19 (dated by TCRdb to the early 2020s). About the full investigation: Samples from collaborators originated in the United States, Italy and Spain and spanned both the acute and convalescent phases of COVID-19. The material from the prospective study consisted of cDNA or gDNA derived from T cells, B-cell-depleted T cells, or PBMCs. The dataset comprised deeply sampled blood TCRbeta repertoires from subjects exposed to, actively infected with, or recovered from COVID-19. The repertoires were released in a freely available public database meant as a resource for research on the immune response to SARS-CoV-2. The samples were drawn from the first 160 participants of the ongoing ImmuneRACE study and from 1,254 subjects provided by 6 global collaborators. A de-identified subject ID, COVID-19 status, age in years and sex were almost always included in the sample metadata. Where available, HLA class I and class II types were obtained from metadata supplied by the sample provider rather than from assay-based typing.

Collaborating institutions collected whole blood in K2EDTA tubes following their own protocols. For TCRbeta analysis, collaborator samples were shipped as frozen whole blood, as isolated PBMCs, or as DNA extracted from either sample type. Its CDR3 holds 15 amino acids, cysteine through phenylalanine. The CDR3 DNA has 45 bases and is translated from base 1. The germline V gene yields LGHNA for CDR1 and YSLEER for CDR2. The junction shows trimming of 4 bases on V and 3 bases on J, plus 14 bases between the germline ends. The immunoSEQ Assay, a bias-controlled multiplex PCR, was used to amplify TCRbeta CDR3 regions from genomic DNA. The source study handled its data this way. The number of nucleated cells in each sample was estimated by amplification of reference gene primers within the assay. Sequence reads were collapsed and filtered to measure the absolute abundance of every unique TCRbeta CDR3 rearrangement. Productive Simpson clonality was computed per sample as the square root of Simpson's diversity index over productive rearrangements. Imported from immuneACCESS, the table was reduced by TCRdb to in-frame sequences with V and J called. These copies leave out some clones; in studies compared against another copy, an unresolved V gene accounts for under half, and the cause of the remainder is not known. That table furnishes V, J and clone size, whereas the DNA furnished D and trimming. Counted in this sample were about 64,000 clones; roughly four fifths of them appeared once. The ten largest clones capture under 7% of the sample.

In the case of this clone: The specificity of this receptor is unknown. No base quality information exists; no much larger clone differs at one position.

Results the study describes overall, beyond this receptor: The quantity of clinical and demographic metadata differed by source and by participant and was supplied without curation.

Sample: peripheral blood. The clonotype originates from a human donor in a cohort sampled during active COVID-19. Recombination joined TRBV4-3 with TRBJ2-3; tentative D gene TRBD1, with 6 bases matching. The CDR3 sequence is CASSRYRERTDTQYF. At the DNA level, the sequence is TGCGCCAGCAGCCGATACAGGGAGAGGACAGATACGCAGTATTTT.